This entry features one TCR beta chain sequence. Noted time point: cycle 4 day 1 (C4D1), after about 6 weeks of nivolumab. All trial patients relapsed after autologous stem cell transplantation. These data originate in a study of PD-1 blockade in classical Hodgkin lymphoma. Some clones are missing from TCRdb's copy, which holds only in-frame ones; the method was immunoSEQ multiplex PCR. The sample lists about 33,000 clones, approximately 68% occurring once. The TCR was taken from a human donor with classical Hodgkin lymphoma. This specimen was peripheral blood mononuclear cells (PBMCs), taken before the fourth cycle of nivolumab.

CDR3 DNA: TGTGCCAGCAGCTCCTCCAGGTCTGGAAACACCATATATTTT. Protein: CASSSSRSGNTIYF. The genes are TRBV7-2 and TRBJ1-3, with unresolved D. The V gene lost 4 bases and the J gene lost 1 base, with 8 bases spanning the gap. The CDR3 length is 14 residues. The V gene's germline CDR1 is SGHTA and CDR2 FQGNSA.